The table lists the clone carrying this T cell receptor (beta chain) with a few counts. No antigen is known for it. TCRdb's copy holds only in-frame clones and misses some; the assay was immunoSEQ multiplex PCR. The data show about 350,000 clones, about 87% seen once. Sample treatment: over 15 received Ad26.COV2.S at low or high dose, single or two shots; five or six received placebo; per-sample allocation not given. Following the first vaccine or placebo injection, samples were taken on day 63. The donor was a Boston adult aged 18-55 years. This sample was taken from a study of Ad26.COV2.S vaccination and SARS-CoV-2 variants. In the study overall: Intramuscular Ad26.COV2.S doses were given once or twice, 56 days apart.

General study findings and limits: Total responses of T cells may have been underestimated by the analyses of TCR breadth and depth. While placebo recipients had lower spike-specific TCR breadth, vaccine recipients had more.

Germline assignment: CDR1 SGHRS and CDR2 YFSETQ. With 0 bases clipped from V and 6 bases from J, the junction kept 7 bases outside the gene matches. This CDR3 contains 17 residues. This clonotype was sampled from a person aged 18 to 59 who received the Ad26.COV2.S COVID-19 vaccine or a placebo. The sequencing here drew on peripheral blood, taken in a trial of Ad26.COV2.S vaccine versus placebo. J is TRBJ1-4 and V is TRBV5-1; TRBD1 matches at 11 bases. The chain's CDR3 is CASSLGYPGQGDEKLFF. The CDR3 DNA sequence: TGCGCCAGCAGCTTGGGCTACCCGGGACAGGGGGATGAAAAACTGTTTTTT.